Below are 14 T cell receptor beta chains sequenced from a single sample in a study of cytomegalovirus exposure and HLA in healthy donors (dated by TCRdb to between 2016 and 2019). Library creation used the immunoSEQ multiplex PCR assay. The multiplex PCR relied on a mix of 60 forward primers for TCR Vbeta segments and 13 reverse primers for TCR Jbeta segments. Held by TCRdb, this immuneACCESS table contains in-frame sequences only and omits some clones. Under half of the omission traces to an unresolved V gene where checked; the cause of the rest is unknown. This sample holds about 140,000 clones; roughly 75% were observed only once. Jointly, the top ten make up over 3% of the sample. Sample: PBMCs. The receptors were sampled from a man aged 35 to 55 in good health and CMV-seronegative.

The sample holds one count of this clone. The chain recombines TRBV7-8 with TRBJ2-3, with unresolved D. Trimming removed 5 bases at V and 1 base at J, with 10 bases between. The germline gives CDR1 SGHVS, CDR2 FQNEAQ. The CDR3 is made up of 14 amino acids. The CDR3 sequence: CASSPDLRTDTQYF. Here the CDR3 DNA reads TGTGCCAGCAGCCCCGACTTACGCACAGATACGCAGTATTTT.

The chain has TRBV2 and TRBJ2-3; 13 bases map to TRBD2. Trimming at V came to 7 bases and at J to 2 bases, leaving 9 bases not matched to a gene. The germline CDR1 and CDR2 sequences are SNHLY and FYNNEI. The CDR3 is 17 amino acids. CDR3 region: CASTLRLAGGFTDTQYF. CDR3 bases: TGTGCCAGCACTCTCCGACTAGCGGGGGGATTCACAGATACGCAGTATTTT. Complete variable domain (other parts from reference TRBV2 and TRBJ2-3): EPEVTQTPSHQVTQMGQEVILRCVPISNHLYFYWYRQILGQKVEFLVSFYNNEISEKSEIFDDQFSVERPDGSNFTLKIRSTKLEDSAMYFCASTLRLAGGFTDTQYFGPGTRLTVL.

The gene calls are TRBV5-4 and TRBJ1-2; D gene unclear. The CDR3 runs to 15 residues. Germline CDR1 reads SGHNT; CDR2 reads YYREEE (reference sequence). Trimming took 0 bases from V and 3 from J, leaving 12 bases between them. CDR3: CASSLDSMADYGYTF. The CDR3, as DNA: TGTGCCAGCAGCTTGGACAGTATGGCCGACTATGGCTACACCTTC.

V usage is TRBV2 and J usage is TRBJ2-1; D perhaps matches TRBD1 (5 bases). Germline V gene lookup returns CDR1 SNHLY and CDR2 FYNNEI. The length of the CDR3 is 11 residues. V was trimmed by 6 bases and J by 6 bases, leaving 6 bases between them. The CDR3 region has the DNA TGTGCCAGCAGAGGGGCCAATGAGCAGTTCTTC. Protein sequence: CASRGANEQFF. Variable domain in full (rest from reference TRBV2 and TRBJ2-1): EPEVTQTPSHQVTQMGQEVILRCVPISNHLYFYWYRQILGQKVEFLVSFYNNEISEKSEIFDDQFSVERPDGSNFTLKIRSTKLEDSAMYFCASRGANEQFFGPGTRLTVL.

The CDR3, as DNA: TGTGCCAGCAGCCCCCGACAGGGATATCAGGGAAACACCATATATTTT. It specifies CASSPRQGYQGNTIYF. V is TRBV11-2 and J is TRBJ1-3; 7 positions agree with TRBD1. Germline CDR1 SGHAT, CDR2 FQNNGV. This CDR3 contains 16 residues. The V and J ends lost 5 bases and 4 bases, in that order; junction bases with no gene match: 11.

In its sample, this clone was seen once. This chain uses TRBV21-1 with TRBJ2-2; TRBD2 was called by the table and not checked on the DNA. TRBV21-1 is deemed a pseudogene. CDR3 length equals 19 residues. DNA for the CDR3: TGTGCCAGCAGCAAAACGTTACTTGGGTTTTTCTTGAGGACCGGGGAGCTGTTTTTT. As protein: CASSKTLLGFFLRTGELFF.

The table lists this clone with a few counts. The chain employs TRBV4-3 and TRBJ1-5; tentatively, D is TRBD1 (6 bases). The germline V gene has CDR1 LGHNA and CDR2 YSLEER. The CDR3 spans 16 residues. The V and J ends lost 0 bases and 0 bases respectively, with 9 bases between them. The CDR3 DNA is TGCGCCAGCAGCCAAGATCGAGGGGGTAGCAATCAGCCCCAGCATTTT. Translating gives CASSQDRGGSNQPQHF.

The J gene is TRBJ1-6, the V gene TRBV7-9; D remains unclear. The V and J ends lost 5 bases and 5 bases respectively, with 13 bases between them. CDR1 and CDR2 (germline): SEHNR, FQNEAQ (reference sequence). CDR3 length: 15 residues. The CDR3 reads CASSNLQVDNSPLHF. For the CDR3, the DNA is TGTGCCAGCAGCAACCTCCAGGTAGATAATTCACCCCTCCACTTT. The whole variable domain, filled in from reference TRBV7-9 and TRBJ1-6, reads DTGVSQNPRHKITKRGQNVTFRCDPISEHNRLYWYRQTLGQGPEFLTYFQNEAQLEKSRLLSDRFSAERPKGSFSTLEIQRTEQGDSAMYLCASSNLQVDNSPLHFGNGTRLTVT.

This clone was seen more than once but under ten times. The chain links TRBV27 to TRBJ1-5, with D hard to call. Trimming pared 5 bases from V and 3 bases from J, leaving 14 bases between. Germline assignment: CDR1 MNHEY and CDR2 SMNVEV (reference sequence). This CDR3 is 15 amino acids long. The DNA for the CDR3 is TGTGCCAGCAGTATCGTCGGGTATGACAATCAGCCCCAGCATTTT. This encodes CASSIVGYDNQPQHF.

J is TRBJ2-4 and V is TRBV5-6; 8 nucleotides match TRBD2. V was clipped by 0 bases and J by 2 bases; unmatched bases: 7. CDR1 SGHDT and CDR2 YYEEEE come from the germline V gene. This CDR3 region has 17 residues. This CDR3 is CASSLVVLAGTKNIQYF. CDR3 coding DNA: TGTGCCAGCAGCTTGGTCGTTTTAGCGGGGACCAAAAACATTCAGTACTTC.

In nucleotides, the CDR3 is TGTGCCAGCAGCTTCGAAGCGGGGCTCGCGAACACCGGGGAGCTGTTTTTT. This gives the protein CASSFEAGLANTGELFF. This chain connects TRBV7-2 to TRBJ2-2, with 7 bases aligning to TRBD2. The J segment lost 0 bases and the V segment lost 3 bases, leaving 7 bases of the junction unmatched. Germline assignment: CDR1 SGHTA and CDR2 FQGNSA. The CDR3 has 17 residues.

The rearrangement uses TRBV9 and TRBJ2-2; TRBD2 agrees at 11 bases. Germline loops: CDR1 SGDLS, CDR2 YYNGEE. Trimming took 3 bases from V and 9 from J; bases not matched to a gene: 19. This CDR3 is 19 amino acids long. The CDR3 DNA sequence: TGTGCCAGCAGCGGTCCCGGGAAGCTAGCGGGGGGAACTGGATGGGAGCTGTTTTTT. Translating gives CASSGPGKLAGGTGWELFF.

V usage is TRBV29-1 and J usage is TRBJ2-1; TRBD1 matches at 9 bases. This CDR3 has 17 residues. Germline V lookup: CDR1 SQVTM, CDR2 ANQGSEA. The trim removed 6 bases at V and 6 bases at J, leaving 18 bases unmatched. CDR3 loop: CSVDLTGGQYYGNEQFF. The CDR3 region has the DNA TGCAGCGTCGATTTGACAGGGGGTCAGTATTATGGCAATGAGCAGTTCTTC.

V usage is TRBV6-1 and J usage is TRBJ2-5, with 8 bases fitting TRBD1. TRBJ2-7 explains the end of the DNA better; the J call may be wrong. This CDR3 comprises 14 residues. CDR1 MNHNS and CDR2 SASEGT come from the germline V gene. For the CDR3, the DNA is TGTGCCAGCAGTGAACTAAGACAGGGGACCGAGCAGTACTTC. It translates to CASSELRQGTEQYF.